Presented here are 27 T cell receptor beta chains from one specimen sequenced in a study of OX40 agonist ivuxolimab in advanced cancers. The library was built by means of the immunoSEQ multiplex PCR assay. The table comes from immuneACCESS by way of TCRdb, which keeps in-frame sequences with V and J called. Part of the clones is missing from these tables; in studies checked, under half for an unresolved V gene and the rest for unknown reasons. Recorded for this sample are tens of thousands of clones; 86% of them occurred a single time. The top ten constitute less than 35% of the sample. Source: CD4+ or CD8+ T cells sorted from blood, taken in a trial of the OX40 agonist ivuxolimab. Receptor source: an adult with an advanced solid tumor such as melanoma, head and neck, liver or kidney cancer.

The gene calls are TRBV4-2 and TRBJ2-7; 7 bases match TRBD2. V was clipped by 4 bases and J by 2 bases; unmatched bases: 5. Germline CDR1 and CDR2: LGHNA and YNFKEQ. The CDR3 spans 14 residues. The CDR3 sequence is CASSPPSGTYEQYF. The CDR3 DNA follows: TGTGCCAGCAGCCCCCCTAGCGGAACCTACGAGCAGTACTTC.

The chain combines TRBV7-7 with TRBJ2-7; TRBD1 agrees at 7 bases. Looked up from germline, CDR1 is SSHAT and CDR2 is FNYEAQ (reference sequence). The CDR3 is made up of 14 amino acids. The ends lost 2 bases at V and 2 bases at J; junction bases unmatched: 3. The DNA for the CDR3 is TGTGCCAGCAGCTTACGACAGGGCGCCTACGAGCAGTACTTC. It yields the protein CASSLRQGAYEQYF. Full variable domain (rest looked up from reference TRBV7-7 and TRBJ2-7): GAGVSQSPRYKVTKRGQDVTLRCDPISSHATLYWYQQALGQGPEFLTYFNYEAQPDKSGLPSDRFSAERPEGSISTLTIQRTEQRDSAMYRCASSLRQGAYEQYFGPGTRLTVT.

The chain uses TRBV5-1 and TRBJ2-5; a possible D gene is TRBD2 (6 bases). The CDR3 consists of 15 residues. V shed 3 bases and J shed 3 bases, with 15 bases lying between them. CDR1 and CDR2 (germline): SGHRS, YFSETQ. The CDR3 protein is CASSSEGRTKETQYF. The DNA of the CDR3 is TGCGCCAGCAGCTCGGAGGGAAGGACAAAAGAGACCCAGTACTTC.

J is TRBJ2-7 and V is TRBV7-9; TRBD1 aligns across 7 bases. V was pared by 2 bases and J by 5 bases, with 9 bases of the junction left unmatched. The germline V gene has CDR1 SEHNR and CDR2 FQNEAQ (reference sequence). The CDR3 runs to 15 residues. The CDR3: CASSLMGDRTHEQYF. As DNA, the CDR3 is TGTGCCAGCAGCTTAATGGGGGACAGAACCCACGAGCAGTACTTC.

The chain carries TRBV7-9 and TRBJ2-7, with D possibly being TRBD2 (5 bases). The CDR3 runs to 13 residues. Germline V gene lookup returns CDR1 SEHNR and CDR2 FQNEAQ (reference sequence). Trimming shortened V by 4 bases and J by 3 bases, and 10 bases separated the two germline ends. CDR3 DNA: TGTGCCAGCAGCTCACAAGGGAGCTACGAGCAGTACTTC. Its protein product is CASSSQGSYEQYF. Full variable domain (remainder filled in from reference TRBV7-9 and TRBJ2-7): DTGVSQNPRHKITKRGQNVTFRCDPISEHNRLYWYRQTLGQGPEFLTYFQNEAQLEKSRLLSDRFSAERPKGSFSTLEIQRTEQGDSAMYLCASSSQGSYEQYFGPGTRLTVT.

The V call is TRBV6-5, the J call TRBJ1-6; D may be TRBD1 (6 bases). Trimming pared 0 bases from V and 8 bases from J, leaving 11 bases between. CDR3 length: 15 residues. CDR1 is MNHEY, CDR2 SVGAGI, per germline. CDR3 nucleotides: TGTGCCAGCAGTTACTCGATAGGGGGAGATTCACCCCTCCACTTT. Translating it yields CASSYSIGGDSPLHF.

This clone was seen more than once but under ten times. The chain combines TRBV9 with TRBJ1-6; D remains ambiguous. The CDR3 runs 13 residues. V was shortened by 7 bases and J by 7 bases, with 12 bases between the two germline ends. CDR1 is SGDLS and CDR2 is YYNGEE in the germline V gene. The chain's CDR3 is CASAKASNSPLHF. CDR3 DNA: TGTGCCAGCGCAAAGGCGTCAAATTCACCCCTCCACTTT.

CDR3 nucleotide sequence: TGTGCCAGCAGCTTAGAGGCAGGGGGCTCCTACGAGCAGTACTTC. Translation gives CASSLEAGGSYEQYF. The chain employs TRBV11-2 and TRBJ2-7, with 7 positions matching TRBD1. J lost 0 bases, V lost 0 bases, and 2 bases had no gene match. The germline V gene encodes CDR1 SGHAT and CDR2 FQNNGV. The CDR3 totals 15 residues. The variable domain in full, completed from reference TRBV11-2 and TRBJ2-7, reads EAGVAQSPRYKIIEKRQSVAFWCNPISGHATLYWYQQILGQGPKLLIQFQNNGVVDDSQLPKDRFSAERLKGVDSTLKIQPAKLEDSAVYLCASSLEAGGSYEQYFGPGTRLTVT.

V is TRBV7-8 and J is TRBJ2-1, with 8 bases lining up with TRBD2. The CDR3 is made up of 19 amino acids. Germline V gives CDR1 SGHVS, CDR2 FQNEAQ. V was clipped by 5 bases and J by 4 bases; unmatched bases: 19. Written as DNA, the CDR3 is TGTGCCAGCAGCCCGACAACTAGCGGACCCTCAGCGGCTTACAATGAGCAGTTCTTC. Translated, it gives CASSPTTSGPSAAYNEQFF.

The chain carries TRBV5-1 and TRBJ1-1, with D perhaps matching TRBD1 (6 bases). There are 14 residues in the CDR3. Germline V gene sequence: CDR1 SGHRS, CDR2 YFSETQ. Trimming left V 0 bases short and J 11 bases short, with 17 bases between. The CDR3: CASSLAGGRGEAFF. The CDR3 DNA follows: TGCGCCAGCAGCTTGGCCGGAGGCAGGGGTGAGGCTTTCTTT.

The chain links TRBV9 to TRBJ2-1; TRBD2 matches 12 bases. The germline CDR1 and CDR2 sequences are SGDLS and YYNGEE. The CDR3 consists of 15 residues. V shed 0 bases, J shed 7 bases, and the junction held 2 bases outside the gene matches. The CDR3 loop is CASSVASGGVNEQFF. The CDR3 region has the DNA TGTGCCAGCAGCGTAGCTAGCGGGGGGGTGAATGAGCAGTTCTTC.

This CDR3 reads CASSLPQGGSEQFF. CDR3 bases: TGTGCCAGCAGCTTACCACAAGGGGGGAGTGAGCAGTTCTTC. V gene TRBV7-9 combines with J gene TRBJ2-1; D is tentatively TRBD1 or TRBD2 (6 bases each). This CDR3 has 14 residues. The ends were cut back, 2 bases at V and 9 bases at J, with 14 bases in the middle. Per germline, CDR1 SEHNR and CDR2 FQNEAQ (reference sequence).

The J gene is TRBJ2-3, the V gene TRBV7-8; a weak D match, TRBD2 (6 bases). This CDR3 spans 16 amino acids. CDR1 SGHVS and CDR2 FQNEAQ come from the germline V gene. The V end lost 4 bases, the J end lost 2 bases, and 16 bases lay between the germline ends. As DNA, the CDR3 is TGTGCCAGCAGCTCGAGACTTGGGGGGAACACAGATACGCAGTATTTT. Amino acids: CASSSRLGGNTDTQYF.

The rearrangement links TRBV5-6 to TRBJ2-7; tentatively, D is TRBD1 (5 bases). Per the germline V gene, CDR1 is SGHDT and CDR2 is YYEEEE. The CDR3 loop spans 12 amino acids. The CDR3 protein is CASEGASYEQYF. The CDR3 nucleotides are TGTGCTTCGGAAGGGGCGAGCTACGAGCAGTACTTC.

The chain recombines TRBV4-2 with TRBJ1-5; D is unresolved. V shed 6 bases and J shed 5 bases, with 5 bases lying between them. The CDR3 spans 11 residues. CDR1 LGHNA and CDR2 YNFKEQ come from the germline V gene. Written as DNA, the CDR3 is TGTGCCAGCAGGCTTGATCAGCCCCAGCATTTT. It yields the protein CASRLDQPQHF.

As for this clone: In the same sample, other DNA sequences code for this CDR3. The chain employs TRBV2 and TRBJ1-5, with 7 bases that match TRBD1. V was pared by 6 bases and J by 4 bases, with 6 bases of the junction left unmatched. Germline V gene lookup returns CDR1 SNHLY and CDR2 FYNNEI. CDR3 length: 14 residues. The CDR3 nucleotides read TGTGCCAGCAGCGACCAGGGGGGTAATCAGCCCCAGCATTTT. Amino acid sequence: CASSDQGGNQPQHF.

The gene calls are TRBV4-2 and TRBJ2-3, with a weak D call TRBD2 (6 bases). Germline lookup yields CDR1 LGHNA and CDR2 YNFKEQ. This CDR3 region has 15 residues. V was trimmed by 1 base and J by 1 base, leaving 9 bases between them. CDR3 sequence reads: CASSQGASGTDTQYF. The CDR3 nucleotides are TGTGCCAGCAGCCAAGGAGCTAGCGGCACAGATACGCAGTATTTT.

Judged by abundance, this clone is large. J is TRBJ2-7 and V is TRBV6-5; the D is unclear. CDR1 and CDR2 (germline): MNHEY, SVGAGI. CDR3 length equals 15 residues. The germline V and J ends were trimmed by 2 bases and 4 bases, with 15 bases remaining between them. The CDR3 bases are TGTGCCAGCAGTTACGGTTGGGGATTCCAGTACGAGCAGTACTTC. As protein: CASSYGWGFQYEQYF.

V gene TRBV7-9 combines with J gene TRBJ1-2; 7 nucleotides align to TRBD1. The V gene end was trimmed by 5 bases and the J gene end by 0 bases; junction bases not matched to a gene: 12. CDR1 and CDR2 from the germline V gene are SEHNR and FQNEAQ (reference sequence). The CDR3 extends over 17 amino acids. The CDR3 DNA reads TGTGCCAGCAGCCGACTAAAGGGACAGCTCACTAACTATGGCTACACCTTC. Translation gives CASSRLKGQLTNYGYTF. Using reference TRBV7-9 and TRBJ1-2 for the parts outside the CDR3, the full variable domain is DTGVSQNPRHKITKRGQNVTFRCDPISEHNRLYWYRQTLGQGPEFLTYFQNEAQLEKSRLLSDRFSAERPKGSFSTLEIQRTEQGDSAMYLCASSRLKGQLTNYGYTFGSGTRLTVV.

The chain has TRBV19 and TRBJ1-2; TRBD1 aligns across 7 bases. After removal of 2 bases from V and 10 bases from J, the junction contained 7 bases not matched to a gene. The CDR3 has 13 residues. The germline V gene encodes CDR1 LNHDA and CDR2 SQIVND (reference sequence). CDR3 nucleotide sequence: TGTGCCAGTAGTATATGGTCAGGGGGGCACTACACCTTC. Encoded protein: CASSIWSGGHYTF.

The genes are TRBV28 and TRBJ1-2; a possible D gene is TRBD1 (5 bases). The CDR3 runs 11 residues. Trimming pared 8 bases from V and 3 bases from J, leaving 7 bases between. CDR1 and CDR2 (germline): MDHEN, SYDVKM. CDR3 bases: TGTGCCAGCGCGACAGACTATGGCTACACCTTC. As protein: CASATDYGYTF.

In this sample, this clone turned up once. The CDR3 bases are TGTGCCACCAGCAGAGATCGGGCAGGGCGCGAGGCCCAGTACTTC. Amino acid sequence: CATSRDRAGREAQYF. The J gene is TRBJ2-5, the V gene TRBV15; D perhaps matches TRBD1 (5 bases). Germline CDR1 is LNHNV and CDR2 is YYDKDF (reference sequence). V shed 0 bases and J shed 9 bases, with 17 bases lying between them. CDR3 size: 15 residues.

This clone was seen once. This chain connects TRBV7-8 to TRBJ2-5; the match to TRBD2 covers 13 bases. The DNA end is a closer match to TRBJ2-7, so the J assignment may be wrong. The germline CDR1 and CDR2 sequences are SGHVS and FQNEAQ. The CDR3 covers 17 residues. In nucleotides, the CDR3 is TGTGCCAGCAGCCTCTGGACTAGCGGGAGCAGCTCCTACGAGCAGTACTTC. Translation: CASSLWTSGSSSYEQYF.

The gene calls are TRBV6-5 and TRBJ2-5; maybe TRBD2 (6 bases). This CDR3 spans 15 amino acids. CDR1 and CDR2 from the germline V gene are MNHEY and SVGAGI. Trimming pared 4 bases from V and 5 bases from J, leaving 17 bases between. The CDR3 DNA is TGTGCCAGCAGTTTAACCCGGGGGAATTTGGAGACCCAGTACTTC. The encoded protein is CASSLTRGNLETQYF.

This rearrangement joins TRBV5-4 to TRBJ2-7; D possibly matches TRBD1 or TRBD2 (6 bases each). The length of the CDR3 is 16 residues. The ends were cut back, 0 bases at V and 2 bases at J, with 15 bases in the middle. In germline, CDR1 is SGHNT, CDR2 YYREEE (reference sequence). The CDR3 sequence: CASSLGRGVATYEQYF. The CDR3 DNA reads TGTGCCAGCAGCTTGGGGAGGGGGGTAGCTACCTACGAGCAGTACTTC.

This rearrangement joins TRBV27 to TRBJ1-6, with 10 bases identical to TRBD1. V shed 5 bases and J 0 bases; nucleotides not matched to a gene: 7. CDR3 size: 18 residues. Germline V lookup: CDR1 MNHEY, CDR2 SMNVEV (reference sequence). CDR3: CASSPGTGVDSYNSPLHF. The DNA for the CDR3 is TGTGCCAGCAGTCCTGGGACAGGGGTGGACTCCTATAATTCACCCCTCCACTTT.

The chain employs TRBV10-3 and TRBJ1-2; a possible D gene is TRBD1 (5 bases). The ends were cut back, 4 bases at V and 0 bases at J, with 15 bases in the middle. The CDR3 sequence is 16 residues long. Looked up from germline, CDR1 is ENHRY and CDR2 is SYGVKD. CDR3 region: CAISGGRARTNYGYTF. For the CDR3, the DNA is TGTGCCATCAGTGGTGGCAGGGCTCGGACTAACTATGGCTACACCTTC.